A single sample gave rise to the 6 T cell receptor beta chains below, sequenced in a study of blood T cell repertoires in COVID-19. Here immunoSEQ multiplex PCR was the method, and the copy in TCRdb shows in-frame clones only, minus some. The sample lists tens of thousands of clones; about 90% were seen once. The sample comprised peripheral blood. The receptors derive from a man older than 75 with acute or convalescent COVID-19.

DNA of the CDR3: TGTGCCAGCAGCGACAGGGAAAATTCACCCCTCCACTTT. Translating gives CASSDRENSPLHF. J is TRBJ1-6 and V is TRBV9, with a weak D call TRBD1 (6 bases). V was cut by 3 bases and J by 7 bases, with 8 bases left in between. The CDR3 contains 13 residues. Germline V CDR1 and CDR2: SGDLS, YYNGEE.

The CDR3 spells CASSESGQGYEKLFF. DNA of the CDR3: TGCGCCAGCAGTGAATCTGGACAGGGGTATGAAAAACTGTTTTTT. This chain links TRBV10-1 with TRBJ1-4, with 9 bases lining up with TRBD1. Germline V gene data show CDR1 as WNHNN and CDR2 as SYGVQD (reference sequence). Unmatched junction bases numbered 5, after V lost 3 bases and J lost 6 bases. The CDR3 consists of 15 residues.

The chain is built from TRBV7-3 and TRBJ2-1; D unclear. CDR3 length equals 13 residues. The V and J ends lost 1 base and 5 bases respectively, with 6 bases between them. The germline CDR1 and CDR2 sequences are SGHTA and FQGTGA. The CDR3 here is CASSLSTNNEQFF. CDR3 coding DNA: TGTGCCAGCAGCTTAAGCACTAACAATGAGCAGTTCTTC.

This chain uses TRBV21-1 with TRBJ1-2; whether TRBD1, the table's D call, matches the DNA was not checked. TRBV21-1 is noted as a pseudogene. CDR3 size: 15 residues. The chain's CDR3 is CASRYQGQPLYGYTF. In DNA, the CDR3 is TGTGCCAGCAGGTATCAAGGACAGCCCCTCTATGGCTACACCTTC.

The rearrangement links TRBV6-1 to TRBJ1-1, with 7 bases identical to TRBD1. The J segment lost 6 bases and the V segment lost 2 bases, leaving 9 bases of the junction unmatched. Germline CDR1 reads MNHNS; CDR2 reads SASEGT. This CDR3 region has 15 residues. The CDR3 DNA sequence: TGTGCCAGCAGTGAATCGACAGGGTGGAATTCTGAAGCTTTCTTT. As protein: CASSESTGWNSEAFF.

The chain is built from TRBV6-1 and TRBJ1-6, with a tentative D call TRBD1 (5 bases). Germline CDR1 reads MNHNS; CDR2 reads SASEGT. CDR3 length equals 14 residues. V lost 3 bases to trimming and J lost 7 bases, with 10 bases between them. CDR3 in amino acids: CASSDGGENSPLHF. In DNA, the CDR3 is TGTGCCAGCAGTGACGGAGGGGAGAATTCACCCCTCCACTTT.